These 21 T cell receptor beta chains were sequenced from one sample in a study of blood T cell repertoires in COVID-19. Using immunoSEQ multiplex PCR, the repertoire was profiled, and TCRdb retains in-frame clones only, with some absent. The sample carries about 140,000 clones, approximately 80% recorded once. Specimen: peripheral blood. These receptors all come from a human donor in a cohort sampled during active COVID-19.

J is TRBJ2-3 and V is TRBV5-1; 10 bases are a match to TRBD2. The length of the CDR3 is 14 residues. Looked up from germline, CDR1 is SGHRS and CDR2 is YFSETQ. V shed 3 bases, J shed 3 bases, and the junction held 1 base outside the gene matches. The CDR3 sequence is CASSYSGRTDTQYF. CDR3 DNA sequence: TGCGCCAGCAGCTATAGCGGGAGGACAGATACGCAGTATTTT.

This chain joins TRBV6-2 or TRBV6-3 and TRBJ2-6; maybe TRBD2 (5 bases). V lost 6 bases and J lost 0, with 12 bases in between. The CDR3 length is 16 residues. Germline CDR1 MNHEY, CDR2 SVGEGT. CDR3 DNA sequence: TGTGCCAGCAGCACACGGGAATTCTCTGGGGCCAACGTCCTGACTTTC. Residues: CASSTREFSGANVLTF.

The chain joins TRBV7-9 to TRBJ1-1; TRBD1 matches at 8 bases. CDR3 length: 15 residues. Germline CDR1 SEHNR, CDR2 FQNEAQ (reference sequence). The ends lost 5 bases at V and 4 bases at J; junction bases unmatched: 9. The CDR3: CASSPGQGSFTEAFF. In DNA, the CDR3 is TGTGCCAGCAGCCCCGGACAGGGATCGTTCACTGAAGCTTTCTTT. The entire variable domain, with the rest obtained from reference TRBV7-9 and TRBJ1-1, is as follows: DTGVSQNPRHKITKRGQNVTFRCDPISEHNRLYWYRQTLGQGPEFLTYFQNEAQLEKSRLLSDRFSAERPKGSFSTLEIQRTEQGDSAMYLCASSPGQGSFTEAFFGQGTRLTVV.

This clone has just one count. The chain links TRBV6-5 to TRBJ2-4; D unresolved. This CDR3 contains 13 residues. From germline, CDR1 is MNHEY and CDR2 SVGAGI. The V gene lost 4 bases and the J gene lost 4 bases, with 8 bases spanning the gap. CDR3 bases: TGTGCCAGCAGTTCTTTCTCGAAAAACATTCAGTACTTC. This codes for CASSSFSKNIQYF.

The rearrangement joins TRBV16 to TRBJ2-7; TRBD1 is a possible D gene (6 bases). The CDR3 totals 14 residues. V was trimmed by 3 bases and J by 6 bases, leaving 15 bases between them. Germline V gene data show CDR1 as KGHSY and CDR2 as FQNENV. CDR3 amino acids: CASSHTTGSSEQYF. CDR3 DNA sequence: TGTGCCAGCAGCCACACGACAGGTTCAAGCGAGCAGTACTTC.

The CDR3 DNA sequence: TGTGCCAGCAGTCCCACCCCGTCTCAGACTGGGGGGGGCGAGCAGTACTTC. It codes for CASSPTPSQTGGGEQYF. The V and J genes are TRBV6-2 or TRBV6-3 and TRBJ2-7, with 7 bases lining up with TRBD2. Germline V lookup: CDR1 MNHEY, CDR2 SVGEGT. This CDR3 has 17 amino acids. Trimming removed 5 bases from V and 6 bases from J; junction bases left unmatched: 19.

Only one count was recorded for this clone. The chain uses TRBV7-9 and TRBJ1-1; D is uncertain. Trimming took 3 bases from V and 5 from J, leaving 13 bases between them. CDR1 and CDR2 (germline): SEHNR, FQNEAQ (reference sequence). This CDR3 comprises 14 residues. The DNA for the CDR3 is TGTGCCAGCAGCTTTTCCGGGGTTGGTACTGAAGCTTTCTTT. This codes for CASSFSGVGTEAFF.

V and J are TRBV20-1 and TRBJ1-2; D ambiguous. This CDR3 region has 11 residues. CDR1 DFQATT and CDR2 SNEGSKA come from the germline V gene (reference sequence). V shed 4 bases and J shed 6 bases, with 9 bases lying between them. As DNA, the CDR3 is TGCAGTGCTACCGAGGCGGATGGCTACACCTTC. Amino acid sequence: CSATEADGYTF.

The chain links TRBV5-4 to TRBJ2-7, with 9 bases fitting TRBD2. This CDR3 is 14 amino acids long. J was trimmed by 4 bases and V by 4 bases; bases with no gene match: 6. In germline, CDR1 is SGHNT, CDR2 YYREEE (reference sequence). Written as DNA, the CDR3 is TGTGCCAGCAGCCTCAGCGGGGGGACATACGAGCAGTACTTC. This codes for CASSLSGGTYEQYF.

V is TRBV7-3 and J is TRBJ2-2; 15 bases fit TRBD2. This CDR3 has 19 residues. V gave up 5 bases and J gave up 5 bases; unmatched junction bases: 12. The V gene's germline CDR1 is SGHTA and CDR2 FQGTGA. CDR3 sequence: CASSATGTSGGLRTGELFF. CDR3 DNA sequence: TGTGCCAGCAGCGCGACCGGGACTAGCGGGGGGTTGCGGACCGGGGAGCTGTTTTTT.

V gene TRBV7-9 combines with J gene TRBJ2-3; 10 bases are a match to TRBD2. V lost 1 base and J lost 5; bases outside the gene matches: 6. CDR1 is SEHNR, CDR2 FQNEAQ, per germline (reference sequence). The length of the CDR3 is 16 residues. The CDR3 is CASSLGSGGEKDTQYF. In nucleotides, the CDR3 is TGTGCCAGCAGCTTAGGGAGCGGGGGGGAGAAAGATACGCAGTATTTT.

This chain joins TRBV6-1 and TRBJ1-3; D remains ambiguous. The CDR3 runs to 15 residues. From germline, CDR1 is MNHNS and CDR2 SASEGT. The ends were cut back, 0 bases at V and 2 bases at J, with 8 bases in the middle. CDR3 amino acids: CASSEALFPGNTIYF. Written as DNA, the CDR3 is TGTGCCAGCAGTGAAGCCCTCTTCCCTGGAAACACCATATATTTT.

CDR3 in DNA: TGCGCCAGCAGCCAGCAACGGACTAGCGCCCTTTACACAGATACGCAGTATTTT. It translates to CASSQQRTSALYTDTQYF. The rearrangement uses TRBV4-3 and TRBJ2-3, with TRBD2 matching 9 bases. V lost 3 bases to trimming and J lost 2 bases; unmatched junction nucleotides: 12. The CDR3 sequence is 18 residues long. Germline V gene data show CDR1 as LGHNA and CDR2 as YSLEER.

CDR3 loop: CATSEFDRGNQPQHF. The CDR3 DNA sequence: TGTGCCACCAGTGAGTTTGACAGGGGCAATCAGCCCCAGCATTTT. This rearrangement joins TRBV24-1 to TRBJ1-5; 7 nucleotides agree with TRBD1. J gave up 2 bases and V 4 bases, and 4 bases lay outside the gene matches. The germline CDR1 and CDR2 sequences are KGHDR and SFDVKD. The CDR3 extends over 15 amino acids.

CDR3 nucleotide sequence: TGCGCCAGCAGCGTGGACAGGGGGATTGCGGGGGAGCTGTTTTTT. Encoded protein: CASSVDRGIAGELFF. This chain joins TRBV5-1 and TRBJ2-2, with 10 bases that match TRBD1. The CDR3 contains 15 residues. V trimming: 4 bases; J trimming: 8 bases; junction bases outside the gene matches: 8. Germline loops: CDR1 SGHRS, CDR2 YFSETQ.

This clone was counted once. V gene TRBV10-1 combines with J gene TRBJ2-5, with TRBD2 identical over 7 bases. CDR3 length: 16 amino acids. The germline gives CDR1 WNHNN, CDR2 SYGVQD (reference sequence). The J segment lost 3 bases and the V segment lost 5 bases, leaving 12 bases of the junction unmatched. Here the CDR3 DNA reads TGCGCCAGCAGTAGTCCTGGTGGGGGGGGGAAAGAGACCCAGTACTTC. Its protein is CASSSPGGGGKETQYF.

The chain recombines TRBV3-1 (or the pseudogene TRBV3-2) with TRBJ2-7; D gene uncertain. V was cut by 1 base and J by 1 base, with 11 bases left in between. The V gene's germline CDR1 is LGHDT and CDR2 YNNKEL (reference sequence). This CDR3 spans 15 amino acids. As DNA, the CDR3 is TGTGCCAGCAGCCAAGCATTCGAGGTGTCCTACGAGCAGTACTTC. It yields the protein CASSQAFEVSYEQYF.

The rearrangement links TRBV6-5 to TRBJ1-6; 8 bases are a match to TRBD1. Trimming took 6 bases from V and 9 from J; bases not matched to a gene: 10. Germline V gene data show CDR1 as MNHEY and CDR2 as SVGAGI. CDR3 length: 15 amino acids. The CDR3 nucleotides read TGTGCCAGCAGATCGACAGGGGCCCTCAGTTCACCCCTCCACTTT. Translating it yields CASRSTGALSSPLHF.

This clone was detected a few times. The sample carries other DNA sequences with the same CDR3. The chain uses TRBV12-3 or TRBV12-4 and TRBJ2-7; D is ambiguous. The ends were cut back, 5 bases at V and 2 bases at J, with 4 bases in the middle. The length of the CDR3 is 11 residues. The CDR3 nucleotides are TGTGCCAGCAGTCCCGCCTACGAGCAGTACTTC. Translating gives CASSPAYEQYF.

The chain combines TRBV5-8 with TRBJ1-1; D ambiguous. Germline V gene lookup returns CDR1 SGHTS and CDR2 YDEGEE. The V end was cut by 2 bases, the J end by 0 bases, with 8 bases between. The CDR3 length is 14 residues. Here the CDR3 reads CASSFRVLNTEAFF. The CDR3 nucleotides are TGTGCCAGCAGCTTTCGGGTCCTGAACACTGAAGCTTTCTTT.

The J gene is TRBJ1-6, the V gene TRBV5-6; 7 bases match TRBD1. The J segment lost 7 bases and the V segment lost 0 bases, leaving 4 bases of the junction unmatched. The germline V gene has CDR1 SGHDT and CDR2 YYEEEE. CDR3 length equals 15 residues. The CDR3 DNA reads as TGTGCCAGCAGCTTGGGAGGGGGCCGCAATTCACCCCTCCACTTT. Encoded protein: CASSLGGGRNSPLHF.